This TCR beta chain was recorded in a study of cytomegalovirus exposure and HLA in healthy donors. Germline V CDR1 and CDR2: SGHRS, YFSETQ. The ends lost 4 bases at V and 3 bases at J; junction bases unmatched: 6. The CDR3 runs to 17 residues. The primer mix had 60 Vbeta and 13 Jbeta primers. Measured with immunoSEQ multiplex PCR; TCRdb has only the in-frame clones, and not every one. The table shows under 150,000 clones, with around 80% occurring only once. The sample was PBMCs. The chain uses TRBV5-1 and TRBJ1-6; 11 nucleotides agree with TRBD1. The TCR comes from a human donor in good health. CDR3 in amino acids: CASSGGQGDVYNSPLHF. In nucleotides, the CDR3 is TGCGCCAGCAGCGGGGGACAGGGGGATGTCTATAATTCACCCCTCCACTTT.